This T cell receptor beta chain was sequenced during a study of chemoradiotherapy in HPV16-positive cancers. Across the study: Candidate HPV-specific clones and shared TCR motifs came from two HPV16-positive patients. Findings and caveats of the study: HPV-specific T cells were functionally defined from only two HPV16-positive patients.

This clone was detected only once. Its antigen remains unknown. Clones were read by immunoSEQ multiplex PCR, and TCRdb kept only the in-frame ones, dropping some. The sample lists around 33,000 clones; about nine tenths were seen once. Over chemoradiotherapy, repertoires were sampled more than once. The receptor's source is a human donor with HPV-associated anogenital cancer. The specimen comprised blood, sampled from a patient who underwent chemoradiotherapy.

In DNA form, the CDR3 reads TGCGCCAGCAATGAACAGGGGCCGAACACCGGGGAGCTGTTTTTT. Its translation is CASNEQGPNTGELFF. This chain links TRBV5-1 with TRBJ2-2, with 7 bases aligning to TRBD1. Germline V gene data show CDR1 as SGHRS and CDR2 as YFSETQ. This CDR3 region has 15 residues. V lost 6 bases, J lost 0 bases, and 5 bases stayed unmatched.